This T cell receptor beta chain comes out of a study of T cells after yellow fever vaccination. This clonotype was seen many times. Via MiXCR, TCRdb re-called the 5' RACE reads, giving one row per CDR3 protein. The sample comprises 250,000 to 350,000 distinct CDR3 sequences, 3.5% to 4.5% of which are singletons, and approximately 19% rests with the top ten. Trimming cost V 4 bases and J 5 bases, with 9 bases left between them. The CDR3 consists of 13 residues. Germline-derived CDR1 and CDR2 are WNHNN and SYGVQD (reference sequence). The chain couples TRBV10-1 to TRBJ1-5; D gene uncertain. The sequence was collected from a man aged 18 to 35 who received the YFV17D yellow fever vaccine. This specimen was PBMCs, taken 15 days after the yellow fever booster vaccination. The CDR3: CASSAELDQPQHF. The CDR3 bases are TGCGCCAGCAGTGCGGAGCTTGATCAGCCCCAGCATTTT.